This T cell receptor (beta chain) was identified during a study of technical replicates of blood from several donors. Only in-frame clones appear in the TCRdb table, and some are missing; sequencing was by immunoSEQ multiplex PCR. The sample carries under 85,000 clones, 96% recorded once. Per the germline V gene, CDR1 is SGHAT and CDR2 is FQNNGV. V was pared by 4 bases and J by 3 bases, with 16 bases between. CDR3 length: 15 residues. Input material: T cells isolated from PBMCs. The J gene is TRBJ2-7, the V gene TRBV11-2, with a possible D match to TRBD2 (6 bases). The TCR sequence derives from a human donor in good health. The CDR3 is CASSSRTTRGYEQYF. DNA for the CDR3: TGTGCCAGCAGCTCTCGGACTACAAGGGGCTACGAGCAGTACTTC.